This section outlines one T cell receptor (beta chain) sequence together with its context. Distinct nucleotide sequences in the sample also encode this CDR3. This specimen belongs to a study of CD8+ T cells in alopecia areata. The CDR3 is 14 residues long. Trimming shortened V by 3 bases and J by 0 bases, and 3 bases separated the two germline ends. Looked up from germline, CDR1 is SGHTA and CDR2 is FQGTGA. Stated treatment: oral pan-JAK inhibitor, 5-10 mg twice daily. The study team obtained lesional scalp punch biopsies and peripheral blood from alopecia areata patients. Extraction of RNA preceded its reverse transcription into cDNA, which served as the sequencing template. Sequencing was performed with immunoSEQ multiplex PCR; in TCRdb, only in-frame clones are kept and a portion is missing. Of around 300,000 clones listed, 45% to 70% were seen once; the top ten hold 0.75% to 0.95%.

This chain connects TRBV7-3 to TRBJ2-6; D uncertain. This sequence was found in a human donor with alopecia areata. This sample comprised CD4+ T cells sorted from blood, obtained at roughly week 53, from a patient treated with tofacitinib. The CDR3 region has the DNA TGTGCCAGCAGCTTGAGCTCTGGGGCCAACGTCCTGACTTTC. As protein: CASSLSSGANVLTF. The full variable domain, rest sourced from reference TRBV7-3 and TRBJ2-6, is GAGVSQTPSNKVTEKGKYVELRCDPISGHTALYWYRQSLGQGPEFLIYFQGTGAADDSGLPNDRFFAVRPEGSVSTLKIQRTERGDSAVYLCASSLSSGANVLTFGAGSRLTVL.